This T cell receptor beta chain came from a study of siplizumab effects on memory and regulatory T cells. Study-wide results and caveats: Siplizumab cultures yielded proliferating Tregs whose suppressive function was not confirmed. Mappable alloreactive CD4+ clones were on average about 62% Treg-derived with siplizumab, roughly 28% in controls. Memory T cells appeared less diverse than naive cells, which seemed to contribute substantially to alloresponse.

V was shortened by 3 bases and J by 5 bases, with 25 bases between the two germline ends. CDR3 size: 19 residues. CDR1 is LNHDA and CDR2 is SQIVND in the germline V gene (reference sequence). Of note for this clone: Its antigen is as yet unknown.

Per sample, 10^5 or so TCR templates underwent assay. Profiled with immunoSEQ multiplex PCR; TCRdb holds only in-frame clones, not every one. The sample has about 120,000 clones, just over 90% seen once. Sequencing was done on a sample of non-Treg CD4+ T cells sorted from blood. This sequence joins TRBV19 and TRBJ2-2; D tentatively fits TRBD1 or TRBD2 (6 bases each). This TCR came from a human donor in good health. CDR3 DNA sequence: TGTGCCAGTAGTATTGATTATTTCGGGAGACAGGCTAATACCGGGGAGCTGTTTTTT. This translates into CASSIDYFGRQANTGELFF. Full variable domain (remainder filled in from reference TRBV19 and TRBJ2-2): DGGITQSPKYLFRKEGQNVTLSCEQNLNHDAMYWYRQDPGQGLRLIYYSQIVNDFQKGDIAEGYSVSREKKESFPLTVTSAQKNPTAFYLCASSIDYFGRQANTGELFFGEGSRLTVL.